These T cell receptor beta chains were read from a single sample in a study of PD-L1 blockade in urothelial cancer. TCRdb's copy holds only in-frame clones and misses some; the assay was immunoSEQ multiplex PCR. This sample has about 50,000 clones, with approximately 90% found just once. The sample in question was PBMCs, obtained around atezolizumab (anti-PD-L1) treatment. The receptors were gathered from an older woman with urothelial cancer. The CDR3 runs from the conserved cysteine through the conserved F or W. A D gene is named only where the DNA matches it firmly.

TRBJ2-1,-,TRBV9,TGTGCCAGCAGCGTAGTGAGGGACTCCGGTGAGCAGTTCTTC,CASSVVRDSGEQFF
TRBJ2-5,-,TRBV11-3,TGTGCCAGCAGCTTAGGTACCGGGACACTTCAAGAGACCCAGTACTTC,CASSLGTGTLQETQYF
TRBJ1-1,-,TRBV27,TGTGCCAGCAGTTTCGGAGGGGCATCGAACACTGAAGCTTTCTTT,CASSFGGASNTEAFF
TRBJ1-1,-,TRBV19,TGTGCCAGCACCCCGGGGGGATTATCTGAAGCTTTCTTT,CASTPGGLSEAFF
TRBJ2-7,TRBD1,TRBV28,TGTGCCAGCAACCTAGACAGGGGCTCCTACGAGCAGTACTTC,CASNLDRGSYEQYF
TRBJ2-2,TRBD2,TRBV2,TGTGCCAGCAGTGAGAGTGTAGCGGGATTCACCGGGGAGCTGTTTTTT,CASSESVAGFTGELFF
TRBJ2-4,TRBD1,TRBV15,TGTGCCACCAGCAGAGATCCGACAGGGAGTGGAAACATTCAGTACTTC,CATSRDPTGSGNIQYF
TRBJ2-2,-,TRBV7-3,TGTGCCAGCAGCCCCTATCTTGTCAGACTCACCGGGGAGCTGTTTTTT,CASSPYLVRLTGELFF
TRBJ1-2,-,TRBV6-1,TGTGCCAGCAGTGTCGACAGTCTATCCTATGGCTACACCTTC,CASSVDSLSYGYTF
TRBJ2-5,-,TRBV4-3,TGCGCCAGCAGCCATACAACACAGGGCGGGGAGACCCAGTACTTC,CASSHTTQGGETQYF
TRBJ1-1,TRBD1,TRBV19,TGTGCCAGTAGTGTAGGGGACAGGGGGAACACTGAAGCTTTCTTT,CASSVGDRGNTEAFF
TRBJ2-3,-,TRBV4-1,TGCGCCAGCAGCCAAGATGGCAGCACAGATACGCAGTATTTT,CASSQDGSTDTQYF
TRBJ2-2,-,TRBV5-4,TGTGCCAGCAGCTTGATCGGCGGCACCGGGGAGCTGTTTTTT,CASSLIGGTGELFF
TRBJ2-2,TRBD1,TRBV10-3,TGTGCCATCAGTAAACTCACAGGGGGCTTATTGTCCGGGGAGCTGTTTTTT,CAISKLTGGLLSGELFF
TRBJ1-6,-,TRBV11-2,TGTGCCAGCAGAATATCGACAGTACCAAATTCACCCCTCCACTTT,CASRISTVPNSPLHF
TRBJ2-1,TRBD2,TRBV5-4,TGTGCCAGCAGCTTTCAGAGCGGGAGCGGTAATGAGCAGTTCTTC,CASSFQSGSGNEQFF